This T cell receptor (beta chain) was captured in a study of CD8 T cells in Susac syndrome. Study-wide background: Each patient with Susac syndrome, at the time of blood draw, was therapy-naive, on corticosteroids, or on intravenous immunoglobulin alone.

Whole-study results and caveats: Where Susac syndrome CD4+ T cell repertoires were concerned, no clonal expansion was evident.

Random hexamers were used to reverse transcribe 0.5 to 1 ug of RNA. The amplification used immunoSEQ multiplex PCR on TCR beta CDR3; it spanned 54 Vbeta and 13 Jbeta. TCRdb fed the immunoSEQ multiplex PCR reads into MiXCR, producing one record per CDR3 protein. The sample records about 190,000 distinct CDR3 sequences, over 75% being singletons. Germline V CDR1 and CDR2: SNHLY, FYNNEI. This CDR3 comprises 12 residues. Trimming took 3 bases from V and 5 from J, leaving 7 bases between them. Concerning this clonotype itself: The antigen remains undetermined.

This sequence joins TRBV2 and TRBJ1-2; D gene uncertain. The TCR was taken from a human donor with Susac syndrome. The material sequenced was CD4+ T cells from PBMCs. The CDR3 protein is CASSDIGYGYTF. As DNA, the CDR3 is TGTGCCAGCAGTGATATAGGTTATGGCTACACCTTC.